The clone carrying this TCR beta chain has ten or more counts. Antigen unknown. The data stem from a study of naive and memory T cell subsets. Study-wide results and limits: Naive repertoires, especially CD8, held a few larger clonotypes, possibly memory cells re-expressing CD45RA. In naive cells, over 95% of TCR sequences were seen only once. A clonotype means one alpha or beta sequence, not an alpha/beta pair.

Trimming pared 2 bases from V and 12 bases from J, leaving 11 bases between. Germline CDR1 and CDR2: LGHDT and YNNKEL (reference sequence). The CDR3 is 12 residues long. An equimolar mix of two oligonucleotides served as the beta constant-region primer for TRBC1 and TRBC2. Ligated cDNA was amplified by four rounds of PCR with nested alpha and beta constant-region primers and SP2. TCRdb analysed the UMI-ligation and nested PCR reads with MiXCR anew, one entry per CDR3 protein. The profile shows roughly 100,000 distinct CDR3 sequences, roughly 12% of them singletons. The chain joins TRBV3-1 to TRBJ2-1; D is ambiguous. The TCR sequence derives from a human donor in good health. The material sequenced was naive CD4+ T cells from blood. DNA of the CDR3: TGTGCCAGCAGCCAAAACTACGCTCGGCAGTTCTTC. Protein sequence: CASSQNYARQFF.